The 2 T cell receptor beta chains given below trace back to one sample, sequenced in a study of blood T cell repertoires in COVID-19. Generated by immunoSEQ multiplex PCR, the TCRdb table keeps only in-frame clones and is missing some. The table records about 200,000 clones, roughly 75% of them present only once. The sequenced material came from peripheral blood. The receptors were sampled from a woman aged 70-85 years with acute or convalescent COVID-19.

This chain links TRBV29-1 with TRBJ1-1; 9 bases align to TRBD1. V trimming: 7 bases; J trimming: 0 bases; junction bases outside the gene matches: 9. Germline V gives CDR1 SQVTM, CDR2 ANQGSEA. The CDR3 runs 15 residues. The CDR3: CSGWGQGDMNTEAFF. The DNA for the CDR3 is TGCAGCGGGTGGGGACAGGGAGACATGAACACTGAAGCTTTCTTT.

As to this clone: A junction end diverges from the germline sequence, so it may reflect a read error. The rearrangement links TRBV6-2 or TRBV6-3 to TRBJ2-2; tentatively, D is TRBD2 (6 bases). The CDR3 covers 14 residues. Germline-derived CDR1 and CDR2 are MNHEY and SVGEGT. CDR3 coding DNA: TGTGCCAGCAGATACTACCTAGCGTCCGGGGAGCTGTTTTTT. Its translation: CASRYYLASGELFF.